Below are 21 T cell receptor beta chains sequenced from a single sample in a study of shared clonotypes between healthy human individuals. The protocol was immunoSEQ multiplex PCR, while the TCRdb copy is restricted to in-frame clones and leaves out a portion. The repertoire includes around 2.5 million clones, approximately 93% of them detected once, and more than 0.35% sits in the top ten. Sequences were obtained from naive CD4+ T cells from PBMCs. Documented subset: CD45RA+ positively selected. All receptors come from a man between 18 and 29 years old in good health. Some clones in this sample may be carry-over from other donors' samples.

This clone was seen once. The V call is TRBV7-6, the J call TRBJ2-1, with 7 bases that match TRBD2. V trimming: 3 bases; J trimming: 1 base; junction bases outside the gene matches: 9. CDR3 size: 17 residues. The V gene's germline CDR1 is SGHVS and CDR2 FNYEAQ. In DNA, the CDR3 is TGTGCCAGCAGCTTTGAGCCCCGGACTAGTTCCTACAATGAGCAGTTCTTC. This translates into CASSFEPRTSSYNEQFF.

V gene TRBV5-6 combines with J gene TRBJ2-1, with D maybe TRBD1 (6 bases). CDR3 size: 15 residues. In germline, CDR1 is SGHDT, CDR2 YYEEEE. Trimming took 1 base from V and 3 from J, leaving 11 bases between them. CDR3 protein: CASSLRGNYYNEQFF. In DNA form, the CDR3 reads TGTGCCAGCAGCTTGAGGGGGAACTACTACAATGAGCAGTTCTTC. The full variable domain, in which reference TRBV5-6 and TRBJ2-1 provide the parts outside the CDR3, is DAGVTQSPTHLIKTRGQQVTLRCSPKSGHDTVSWYQQALGQGPQFIFQYYEEEERQRGNFPDRFSGHQFPNYSSELNVNALLLGDSALYLCASSLRGNYYNEQFFGPGTRLTVL.

V is TRBV2 and J is TRBJ2-2; TRBD1 might be the D (5 bases). CDR1 and CDR2 (germline): SNHLY, FYNNEI. Trimming stripped 4 bases from V and 7 bases from J, with 10 bases between. The CDR3 spans 13 residues. The CDR3 region is CASSAQGNGELFF. In DNA, the CDR3 is TGTGCCAGCAGTGCCCAGGGTAACGGGGAGCTGTTTTTT. Full variable domain (missing parts from reference TRBV2 and TRBJ2-2): EPEVTQTPSHQVTQMGQEVILRCVPISNHLYFYWYRQILGQKVEFLVSFYNNEISEKSEIFDDQFSVERPDGSNFTLKIRSTKLEDSAMYFCASSAQGNGELFFGEGSRLTVL.

DNA of the CDR3: TGTGCCAGCAGCTGGACTGCGTCGGGCACCATATATTTT. Translating it yields CASSWTASGTIYF. This rearrangement joins TRBV7-2 to TRBJ1-3, with D hard to call. This CDR3 has 13 residues. V lost 4 bases, J lost 9 bases, and 13 bases lay in between. CDR1 is SGHTA, CDR2 FQGNSA, per germline. The full variable domain, its missing parts supplied by reference TRBV7-2 and TRBJ1-3, is GAGVSQSPSNKVTEKGKDVELRCDPISGHTALYWYRQSLGQGLEFLIYFQGNSAPDKSGLPSDRFSAERTGGSVSTLTIQRTQQEDSAVYLCASSWTASGTIYFGEGSWLTVV.

This clone was counted a single time. The rearrangement links TRBV11-2 to TRBJ2-1, with D uncertain. The ends were cut back, 3 bases at V and 4 bases at J, with 10 bases in the middle. Per the germline V gene, CDR1 is SGHAT and CDR2 is FQNNGV. The CDR3 spans 14 residues. CDR3 residues: CASSFEPSYNEQFF. The CDR3 DNA reads TGTGCCAGCAGCTTTGAGCCCAGTTACAATGAGCAGTTCTTC.

This clone has only one observation. This sequence joins TRBV19 and TRBJ2-2; D is possibly TRBD1 (6 bases). V was trimmed by 6 bases and J by 6 bases, leaving 20 bases between them. Per germline, CDR1 LNHDA and CDR2 SQIVND (reference sequence). This CDR3 has 16 residues. CDR3 DNA sequence: TGTGCCAGTAGGATACATGGGGGCCGAAGGGCCGGGGAGCTGTTTTTT. Protein sequence: CASRIHGGRRAGELFF.

This chain connects TRBV7-7 to TRBJ1-4; 10 bases match TRBD1. The CDR3 runs to 14 residues. Unmatched junction bases numbered 3, after V lost 4 bases and J lost 7 bases. The germline V gene encodes CDR1 SSHAT and CDR2 FNYEAQ (reference sequence). CDR3 sequence (DNA): TGTGCCAGCAGCTCCGGGACAGGGGCTGAAAAACTGTTTTTT. Translated, it gives CASSSGTGAEKLFF.

This clone was observed a single time. V and J are TRBV7-2 and TRBJ2-7, with D possibly called TRBD1 or TRBD2 (5 bases each). CDR1 is SGHTA and CDR2 is FQGNSA in the germline V gene. The CDR3 runs 13 residues. Trimming shortened V by 3 bases and J by 6 bases, and 12 bases separated the two germline ends. The CDR3 DNA reads TGTGCCAGCAGCTTCGGAACTAGGGGCGAGCAGTACTTC. As protein: CASSFGTRGEQYF.

The rearrangement joins TRBV5-1 to TRBJ1-4; D gene unclear. The germline V gene encodes CDR1 SGHRS and CDR2 YFSETQ. With 4 bases removed from V and 7 bases from J, the gap between germline ends came to 14 bases. The CDR3 runs 14 residues. CDR3 DNA: TGCGCCAGCAGCCCGAATCCGGCTAGTGAAAAACTGTTTTTT. Translation: CASSPNPASEKLFF.

The chain joins TRBV27 to TRBJ1-2; a weak D match, TRBD1 (6 bases). CDR1 is MNHEY and CDR2 is SMNVEV in the germline V gene (reference sequence). CDR3 size: 17 residues. V lost 4 bases and J 1 base, leaving 19 bases between the germline ends. CDR3 in amino acids: CASSSRKLGGINYGYTF. CDR3 coding DNA: TGTGCCAGCAGTTCCCGAAAGCTAGGGGGGATTAACTATGGCTACACCTTC.

J is TRBJ1-1 and V is TRBV7-3; D ambiguous. There are 13 residues in the CDR3. V shed 2 bases and J shed 4 bases, with 8 bases lying between them. Germline V CDR1 and CDR2: SGHTA, FQGTGA. DNA for the CDR3: TGTGCCAGCAGCTTACAGAGGACCACTGAAGCTTTCTTT. It codes for CASSLQRTTEAFF.

A few counts support this clone. Other nucleotide sequences from this sample produce the same CDR3. This chain connects TRBV19 to TRBJ1-2; D not resolved. The CDR3 contains 12 residues. Per the germline V gene, CDR1 is LNHDA and CDR2 is SQIVND (reference sequence). V lost 1 base, J lost 8 bases, and 8 bases lay in between. CDR3 DNA sequence: TGTGCCAGTAGTATAGGGCCCTGGGGCTACACCTTC. Translated: CASSIGPWGYTF.

This clone appeared once. The gene calls are TRBV5-1 and TRBJ2-3, with D perhaps TRBD2 (6 bases). V was shortened by 2 bases and J by 6 bases, with 13 bases between the two germline ends. The CDR3 consists of 14 residues. Germline-derived CDR1 and CDR2 are SGHRS and YFSETQ. CDR3 bases: TGCGCCAGCAGCTTTACGGGAGTGGGGGATACGCAGTATTTT. Encoded protein: CASSFTGVGDTQYF.

The J gene is TRBJ2-5, the V gene TRBV21-1. TRBV21-1 has pseudogene status. This CDR3 spans 14 amino acids. The CDR3 nucleotides are TGTGCCAGCAGTACCGATGCCAGCCGGGAGACCCAGTACTTC. Residues: CASSTDASRETQYF.

This chain uses TRBV7-9 with TRBJ2-5, with D unclear. The CDR3 runs to 12 residues. V was shortened by 1 base and J by 8 bases, with 8 bases between the two germline ends. Germline V lookup: CDR1 SEHNR, CDR2 FQNEAQ (reference sequence). CDR3 DNA: TGTGCCAGCAGCTTAGTGGGTGGAACCCAGTACTTC. Translated: CASSLVGGTQYF.

The sample holds one count of this clone. This sample includes further DNA sequences coding for the same CDR3. The chain employs TRBV18 and TRBJ2-3; the D gene is possibly TRBD2 (5 bases). The germline gives CDR1 KGHSH, CDR2 LQKENI. Trimming cost V 3 bases and J 0 bases, with 10 bases left between them. This CDR3 comprises 15 residues. The DNA for the CDR3 is TGTGCCAGCTCACCCGGAGGTGGTAGCACAGATACGCAGTATTTT. It is translated as CASSPGGGSTDTQYF.

This clone was counted between two and nine times. The genes are TRBV5-1 and TRBJ1-5; 11 bases are shared with TRBD1. Looked up from germline, CDR1 is SGHRS and CDR2 is YFSETQ. The CDR3 covers 16 residues. V was pared by 4 bases and J by 6 bases, with 9 bases of the junction left unmatched. The CDR3 loop reads CASSPGTGGWGQPQHF. DNA for the CDR3: TGCGCCAGCAGCCCTGGGACAGGGGGATGGGGTCAGCCCCAGCATTTT.

The rearrangement uses TRBV25-1 and TRBJ1-2; possible D gene TRBD1, 5 bases. From germline, CDR1 is MGHDK and CDR2 SYGVNS. CDR3 length: 15 residues. V gave up 1 base and J gave up 10 bases, with 19 bases separating them. CDR3 sequence reads: CASSELGGGTFDYTF. The CDR3 DNA is TGTGCCAGCAGTGAATTAGGCGGAGGGACTTTTGACTACACCTTC.

The V and J genes are TRBV6-5 and TRBJ1-1; 9 bases align to TRBD1. The CDR3 has 13 amino acids. Germline values: CDR1 MNHEY, CDR2 SVGAGI. Trimming cost V 9 bases and J 3 bases; bases outside gene matches: 5. CDR3 sequence reads: CARERTGDTEAFF. The CDR3 bases are TGTGCCAGGGAGAGGACAGGGGACACTGAAGCTTTCTTT.

The chain recombines TRBV18 with TRBJ2-3; unclear D gene. V was shortened by 1 base and J by 3 bases, with 14 bases between the two germline ends. Germline assignment: CDR1 KGHSH and CDR2 LQKENI. CDR3 length equals 16 residues. CDR3: CASSPRTVLLTDTQYF. As DNA, the CDR3 is TGTGCCAGCTCACCACGAACAGTACTTCTTACAGATACGCAGTATTTT.

The V gene is TRBV19, the J gene TRBJ1-1; 12 bases map to TRBD1. There are 17 residues in the CDR3. V was pared by 5 bases and J by 2 bases, with 9 bases of the junction left unmatched. CDR1 is LNHDA and CDR2 is SQIVND in the germline V gene (reference sequence). For the CDR3, the DNA is TGTGCCAGTAGTCCGGGGGACAGGGGGCTTTCTAACACTGAAGCTTTCTTT. Protein: CASSPGDRGLSNTEAFF.